The clone carrying this T cell receptor (beta chain) was seen a few times. Its target is unknown. The genes are named according to mouse. The read is 1 residue too short to cover the CDR3 end, so that end is filled in from the germline J gene. The V end was cut by 2 bases, the J end by 0 bases, with 8 bases between. Germline V gene lookup returns CDR1 KGHPV and CDR2 FQNQEV (reference sequence). This CDR3 contains 15 residues. The time point is: mouse harvest day 7 after allogeneic transplant. Mouse grafts combined 10^7 T-cell-depleted bone marrow cells with 10^6 splenic CD5+ T cells. B6 (H2b) cells into BALB/c (H2d) mice; tissues taken at day 7 or 14. This record belongs to a study of tissue T cells after allogeneic stem cell transplantation. The study, taken as a whole, reports: Only a limited share of tissue TCRs appeared in blood or spleen. TCR repertoires tracked anatomic similarity, regardless of disease or transplant status. Shared clones across patients were few; motif clustering revealed tissue-specific shared signatures.

This table comes from immunoSEQ multiplex PCR, and its TCRdb copy is limited to in-frame clones, with some not included. This sample has fewer than 7,500 clones, with about 47% found just once. The rearrangement uses TRBV26 and TRBJ1-3; tentatively, D is TRBD1 (5 bases). This clonotype originated in a female BALB/c mouse given C57BL/6 T cells with graft-versus-host disease after an allogeneic hematopoietic cell transplant. Sequences were obtained from gut tissue. Incomplete CDR3 DNA: TGTGCCAGCAGTCTGGGACATTATTCTGGAAATACGCTCTAT. Translating gives CASSLGHYSGNTLY. The full CDR3 reads CASSLGHYSGNTLYF. Variable domain in full (rest from reference TRBV26 and TRBJ1-3): NSKVIQTPRYLVKGQGQKAKMRCIPEKGHPVVFWYQQNKNNEFKFLINFQNQEVLQQIDMTEKRFSAECPSNSPCSLEIQSSEAGDSALYLCASSLGHYSGNTLYFGEGSRLIVV.